This T cell receptor beta chain was identified in a study of OX40 agonist ivuxolimab in advanced cancers. General study points: Clonal expansion in partial responders at 0.1-3.0 mg/kg ranked among the lowest. Clonal expansion was seen in CD4+ and CD8+ blood T cells by week 6 at 0.1 to 3.0 mg/kg.

Generated by immunoSEQ multiplex PCR, the TCRdb table keeps only in-frame clones and is missing some. Of 62,000 or so clones in the sample, roughly 80% were seen once. Trimming shortened V by 4 bases and J by 5 bases, and 14 bases separated the two germline ends. This CDR3 region has 15 residues. The germline CDR1 and CDR2 sequences are SGHTA and FQGTGA. Concerning this clone itself: No antigen is known for it.

The genes are TRBV7-3 and TRBJ2-2; D gene uncertain. This specimen consisted of CD4+ or CD8+ T cells sorted from blood, obtained in a trial of the OX40 agonist ivuxolimab. The TCR was taken from an adult with an advanced solid tumor such as melanoma, head and neck, liver or kidney cancer. CDR3 sequence: CASSSEALGTGELFF. In DNA form, the CDR3 reads TGTGCCAGCAGCTCAGAAGCACTGGGGACCGGGGAGCTGTTTTTT. The whole variable domain, remainder taken from reference TRBV7-3 and TRBJ2-2, is GAGVSQTPSNKVTEKGKYVELRCDPISGHTALYWYRQSLGQGPEFLIYFQGTGAADDSGLPNDRFFAVRPEGSVSTLKIQRTERGDSAVYLCASSSEALGTGELFFGEGSRLTVL.